This T cell receptor (beta chain) was documented in a study of T-cell memory formation after mild COVID-19 (dated by TCRdb to the early 2020s). Concerning the study at large: Most TCR sequence clusters were specific to one of the two donors. The cohort comprised two young, previously healthy adult volunteers, one female and one male. Longitudinal TCRalpha and TCRbeta repertoire sequencing tracked T-cell clones expanding and contracting after mild COVID-19 in two donors. Paper-wide results and their limitations: From day 15 to 85, contracting clones showed balanced CD4/CD8 phenotypes, whereas a second wave of clones that expanded from day 15 to 37 leaned towards CD4+. SARS-CoV-2 specificity of the second-wave clones peaking on day 37 was not confirmed. The study included only two mild cases, and larger cohorts that include severe cases with pre-infection samples were judged to be necessary. Some responding clones were found in pre-infection memory, which suggests that pre-existing cross-reactive memory T cells took part in the SARS-CoV-2 response. Contracting CD4+ clones were found mainly in CM and EM memory subsets, while CD8+ clones were enriched in EMRA.

Sequencing instrument: Illumina NovaSeq 6000. TCRalpha and TCRbeta cDNA libraries were built by 5'RACE with constant-segment primers, adding sample barcodes and unique molecular identifiers. RNA was extracted from every sample with Trizol reagent. Library amplification was performed in two PCR steps, and a second sample barcode and Illumina TruSeq adapters were introduced in the second step. Libraries were sequenced on an Illumina NovaSeq with 2 x 150 bp paired-end reads. The study's own analysis went as follows. The reads were demultiplexed and collapsed into UMI-guided consensus sequences using migec v1.2.7. With mixcr v2.1.11, UMI consensuses were aligned to TRA and TRB V and J templates and assembled into clonotypes. Expanded or contracted clonotypes were those called significant by both edgeR and NoisET, with noise models trained on biological replicates. For edgeR calls, the cutoffs were a false discovery rate-adjusted p below 0.01 and a log2 fold-change threshold of 1. As an exploratory analysis of dynamics, max-normalized trajectories of the 1000 most abundant clonotypes were examined with PCA combined with hierarchical clustering. Separately sequenced CD4+ and CD8+ repertoires were used to assign the CD4 or CD8 phenotype of responding clones. TCRdb trimmed public reads at Q25 via fastp, called clones via MiXCR and kept in-frame beta chains. Every CDR3 protein is listed once, alongside the most common genes and DNA of its rows. These V and J calls originate from TCRdb's pipeline instead of the authors' own analysis. The sample has 350,000 to 500,000 distinct CDR3 sequences on record, 20% of them singletons. The top ten hold around 8% of the sample.

Inclusive of the bounding cysteine and phenylalanine, the CDR3 is 14 residues long. The retained sequence is limited to the CDR3, 42 bases, with the frame set at the first base. Per the germline V gene, SGHRS is the CDR1 and YFSETQ is the CDR2. V is cut by 4 bases and J by 6 bases, and the space between the germline ends is 16 bases. Ficoll-Paque density gradient centrifugation was used to isolate PBMCs. In its sample, this clonotype was seen a few times. Its antigen target is currently unknown. Base quality data are lacking; no much larger clone is found one base away. The chain couples TRBV5-1 to TRBJ1-1; the D segment could be TRBD1, given 5 matching bases. This TCR came from an adult woman who had mild COVID-19 (a few samples of this study predate the infection). The sample titles of this study are shuffled in the database, so cell type and time point are left out; the donor was told from shared clones. Sequenced sample: PBMCs or a T cell subset sorted from them (not recorded which). The bases are TGCGCCAGCAGCGACCGGGACTTCCTCCCTGAAGCTTTCTTT. Its product reads: CASSDRDFLPEAFF.